This T cell receptor (beta chain) was identified in a study of TIL therapy for anti-PD-1-resistant metastatic lung cancer (dated by TCRdb to the early 2020s). Regarding the research as a whole: Before any PD-1/PD-L1 blockade was given, tumors were harvested, nivolumab was then administered, and patients who progressed went on to receive lymphodepletion, an infusion of expanded TIL, and IL-2. A median age of roughly 54 years (range roughly 35-80) and a median tumor PD-L1 proportion score of roughly 5.8% were recorded among enrolled patients. The cohort was predominantly lung adenocarcinoma, with several EGFR-mutant and two ALK-rearranged tumors, and half of patients were current or former smokers. A median non-synonymous tumor mutation burden of more than 1.2 mutations per megabase was determined across the cohort by whole-exome sequencing. T cell receptor beta sequencing of tumor and peripheral blood was used to follow clonotypes across the tumor, the expanded TIL product and serial blood samples. Study-wide conclusions, independent of this receptor: The baseline peripheral repertoire was partially replaced by infused TIL clonotypes, which then decayed over months, and persistence showed no apparent association with response. Because the cohort was highly selected, with more treatment-naive, never-smoker and oncogene-addicted patients than is typical, generalizability is limited. The study protocol defined all tumor marker inferences as exploratory.

Note on this clone: The target of this receptor is not known. Per-base quality was not reported, and no clone a single base away is much larger than it.

TCR beta CDR3 regions were amplified from genomic DNA by bias-controlled multiplex PCR with the immunoSEQ v3 hsTCRB kit. An Illumina NextSeq 500 was used to sequence the TCR libraries, reaching around 2.1 million read pairs at survey level or roughly 5-6.5 million at deep level. In the paper's pipeline: Clonality was reported by immunoSEQ Analyzer software, which also assigned V, D and J genes and filtered out non-productive sequences. Repertoires were compared by productive Simpson clonality and by the Morisita overlap index of productive TRB rearrangements between infused TIL and blood. Absolute clonotype counts in blood were estimated by multiplying the lymphocyte count by the CD3+ fraction and by the productive frequency of the clone. TCRdb limited this immuneACCESS table to in-frame rearrangements with V and J called. A share of clones is missing; checked studies link under half to unresolved V genes, and the rest is unexplained. That table gives V, J and clone size, and the DNA gave D and trimming. The sample table records tens of thousands of clones; about 86% of these occur just once. 5% of the sample is taken by the ten largest.

What this sample's time point label stands for: pre-treatment sample, taken before nivolumab and TIL therapy. A phase I trial run at two centers enrolled adults with stage 4 NSCLC between 2017 and 2020. The samples were drawn from an open-label, single-arm phase I trial testing tumor-infiltrating lymphocyte therapy combined with nivolumab in advanced non-small cell lung cancer. Mononuclear cells from blood collected in EDTA tubes were isolated on a Ficoll gradient and snap-frozen as pellets, and DNA was then extracted using a Qiagen mini-prep kit. The origin of this receptor is a person aged 25-85 years with non-small cell lung cancer. The sample here was blood, taken at baseline.

The CDR3 has the sequence CASSLGLAARTDTQYF. The DNA sequence follows: TGCGCCAGCAGCCTAGGACTAGCGGCCCGCACAGATACGCAGTATTTT. The chain joins TRBV5-1 to TRBJ2-3, with TRBD2 identical over 10 junction bases. V is pruned by 4 bases and J by 1 base, leaving 6 bases of the junction without a gene match. The CDR3, cysteine through phenylalanine, is 16 amino acids long. This entry keeps only the CDR3 DNA: 48 bases, framed from base 1. As encoded in the germline V gene, CDR1 is SGHRS while CDR2 is YFSETQ.